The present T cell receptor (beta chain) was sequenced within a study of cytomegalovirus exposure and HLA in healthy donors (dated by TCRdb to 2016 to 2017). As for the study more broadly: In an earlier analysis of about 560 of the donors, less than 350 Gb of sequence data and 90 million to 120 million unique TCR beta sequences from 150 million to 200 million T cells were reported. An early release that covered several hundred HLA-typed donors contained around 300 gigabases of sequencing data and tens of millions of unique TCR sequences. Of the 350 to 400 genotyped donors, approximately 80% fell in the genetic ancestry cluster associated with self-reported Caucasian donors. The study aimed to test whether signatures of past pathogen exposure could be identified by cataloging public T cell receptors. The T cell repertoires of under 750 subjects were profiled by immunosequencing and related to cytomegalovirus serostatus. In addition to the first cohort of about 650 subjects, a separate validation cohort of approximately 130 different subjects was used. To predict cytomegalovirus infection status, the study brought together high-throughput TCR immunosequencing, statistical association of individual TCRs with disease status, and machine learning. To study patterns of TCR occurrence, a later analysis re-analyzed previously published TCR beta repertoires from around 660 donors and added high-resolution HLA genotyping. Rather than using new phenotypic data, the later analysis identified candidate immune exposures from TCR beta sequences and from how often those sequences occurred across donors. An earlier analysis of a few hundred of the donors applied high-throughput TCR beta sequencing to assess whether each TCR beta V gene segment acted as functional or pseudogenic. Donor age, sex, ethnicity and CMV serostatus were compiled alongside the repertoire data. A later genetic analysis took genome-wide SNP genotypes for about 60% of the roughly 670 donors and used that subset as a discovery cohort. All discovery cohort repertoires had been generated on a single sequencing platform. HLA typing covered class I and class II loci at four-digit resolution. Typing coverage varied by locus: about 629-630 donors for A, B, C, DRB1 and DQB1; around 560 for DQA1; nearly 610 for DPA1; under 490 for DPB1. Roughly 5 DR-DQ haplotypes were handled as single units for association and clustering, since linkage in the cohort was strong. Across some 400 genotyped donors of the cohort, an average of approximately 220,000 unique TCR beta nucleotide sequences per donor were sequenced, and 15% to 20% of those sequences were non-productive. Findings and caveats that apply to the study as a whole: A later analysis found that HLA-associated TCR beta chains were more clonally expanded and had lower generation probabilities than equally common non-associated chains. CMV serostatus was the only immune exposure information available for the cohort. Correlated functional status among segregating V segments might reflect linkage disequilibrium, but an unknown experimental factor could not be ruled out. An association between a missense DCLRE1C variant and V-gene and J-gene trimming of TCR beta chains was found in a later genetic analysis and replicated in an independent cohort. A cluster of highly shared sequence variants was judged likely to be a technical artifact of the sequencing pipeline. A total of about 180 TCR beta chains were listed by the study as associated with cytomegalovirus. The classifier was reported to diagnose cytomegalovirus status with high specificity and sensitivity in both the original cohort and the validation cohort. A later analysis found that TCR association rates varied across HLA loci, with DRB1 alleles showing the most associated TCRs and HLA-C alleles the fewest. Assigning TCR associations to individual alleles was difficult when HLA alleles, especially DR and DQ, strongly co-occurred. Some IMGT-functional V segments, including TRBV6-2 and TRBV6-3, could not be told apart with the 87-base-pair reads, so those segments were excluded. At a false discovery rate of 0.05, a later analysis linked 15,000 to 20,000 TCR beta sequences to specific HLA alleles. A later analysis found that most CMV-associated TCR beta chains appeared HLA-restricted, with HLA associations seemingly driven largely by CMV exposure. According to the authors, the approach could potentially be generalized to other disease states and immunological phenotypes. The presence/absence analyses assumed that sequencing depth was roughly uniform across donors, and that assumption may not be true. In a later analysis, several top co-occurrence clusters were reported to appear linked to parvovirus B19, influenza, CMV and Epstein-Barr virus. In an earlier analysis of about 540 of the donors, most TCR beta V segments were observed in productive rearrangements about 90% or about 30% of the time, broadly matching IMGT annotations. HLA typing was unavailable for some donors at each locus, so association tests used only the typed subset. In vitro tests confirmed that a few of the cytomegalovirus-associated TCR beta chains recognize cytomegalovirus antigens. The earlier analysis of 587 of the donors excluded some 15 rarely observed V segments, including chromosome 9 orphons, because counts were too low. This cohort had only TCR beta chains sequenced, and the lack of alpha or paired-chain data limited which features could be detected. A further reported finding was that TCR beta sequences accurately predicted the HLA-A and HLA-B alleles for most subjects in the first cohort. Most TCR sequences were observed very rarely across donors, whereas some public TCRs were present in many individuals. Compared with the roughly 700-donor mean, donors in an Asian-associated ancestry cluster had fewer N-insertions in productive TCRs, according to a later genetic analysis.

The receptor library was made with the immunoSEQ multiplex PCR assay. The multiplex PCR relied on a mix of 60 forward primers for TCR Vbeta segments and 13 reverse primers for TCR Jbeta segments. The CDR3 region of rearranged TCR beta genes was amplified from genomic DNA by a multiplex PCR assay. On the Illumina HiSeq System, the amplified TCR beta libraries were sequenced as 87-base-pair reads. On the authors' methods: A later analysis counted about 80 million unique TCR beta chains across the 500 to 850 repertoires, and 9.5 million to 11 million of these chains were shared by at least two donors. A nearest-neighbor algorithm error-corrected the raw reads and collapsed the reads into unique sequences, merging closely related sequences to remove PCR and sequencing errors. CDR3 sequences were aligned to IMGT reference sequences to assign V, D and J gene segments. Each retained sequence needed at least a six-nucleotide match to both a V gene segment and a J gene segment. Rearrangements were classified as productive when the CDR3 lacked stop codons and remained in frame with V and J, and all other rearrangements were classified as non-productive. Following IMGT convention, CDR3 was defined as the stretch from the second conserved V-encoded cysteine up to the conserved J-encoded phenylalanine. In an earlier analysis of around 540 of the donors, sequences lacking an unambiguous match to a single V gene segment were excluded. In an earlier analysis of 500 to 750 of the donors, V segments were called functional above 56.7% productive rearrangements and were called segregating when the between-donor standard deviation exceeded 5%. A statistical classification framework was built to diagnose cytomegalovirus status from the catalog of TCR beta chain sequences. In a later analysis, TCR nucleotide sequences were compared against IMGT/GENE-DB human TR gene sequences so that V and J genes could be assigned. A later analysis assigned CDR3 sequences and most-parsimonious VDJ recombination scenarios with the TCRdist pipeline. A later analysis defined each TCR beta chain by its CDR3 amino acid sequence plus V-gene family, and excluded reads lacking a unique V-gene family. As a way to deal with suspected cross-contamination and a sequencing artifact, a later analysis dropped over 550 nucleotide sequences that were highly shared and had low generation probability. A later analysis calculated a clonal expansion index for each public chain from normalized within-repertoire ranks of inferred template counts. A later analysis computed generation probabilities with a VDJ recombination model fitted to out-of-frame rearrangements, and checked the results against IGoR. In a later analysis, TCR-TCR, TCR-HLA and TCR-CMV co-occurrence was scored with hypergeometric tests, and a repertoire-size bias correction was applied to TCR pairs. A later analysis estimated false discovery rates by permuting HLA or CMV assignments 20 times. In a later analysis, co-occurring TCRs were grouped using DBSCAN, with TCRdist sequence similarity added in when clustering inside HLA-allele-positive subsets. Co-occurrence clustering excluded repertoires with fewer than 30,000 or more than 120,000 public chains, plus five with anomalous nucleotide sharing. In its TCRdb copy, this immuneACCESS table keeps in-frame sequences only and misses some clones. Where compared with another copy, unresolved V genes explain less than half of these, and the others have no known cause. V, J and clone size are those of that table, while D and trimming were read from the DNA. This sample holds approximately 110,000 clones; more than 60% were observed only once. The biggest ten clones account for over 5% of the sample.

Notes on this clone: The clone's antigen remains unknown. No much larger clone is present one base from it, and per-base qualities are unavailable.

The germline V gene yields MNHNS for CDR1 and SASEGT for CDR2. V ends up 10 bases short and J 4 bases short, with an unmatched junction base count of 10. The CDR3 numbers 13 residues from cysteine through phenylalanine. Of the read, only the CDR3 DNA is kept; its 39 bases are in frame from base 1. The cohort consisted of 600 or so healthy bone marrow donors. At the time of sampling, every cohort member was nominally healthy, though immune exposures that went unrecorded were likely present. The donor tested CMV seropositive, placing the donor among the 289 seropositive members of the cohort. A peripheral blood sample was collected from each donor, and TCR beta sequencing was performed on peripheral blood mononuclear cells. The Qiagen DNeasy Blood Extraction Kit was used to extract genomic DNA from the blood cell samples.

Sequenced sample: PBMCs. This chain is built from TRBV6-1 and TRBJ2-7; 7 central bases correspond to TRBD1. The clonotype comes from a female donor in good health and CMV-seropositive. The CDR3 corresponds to CATKGTVLYEQYF. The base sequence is TGTGCCACCAAAGGGACAGTTTTATACGAGCAGTACTTC.